This T cell receptor beta chain derives from a study of cytomegalovirus exposure and HLA in healthy donors. Regarding the study as a whole: A classifier reportedly called cytomegalovirus status with high sensitivity and specificity. A list of approximately 150 TCR beta chains associated with cytomegalovirus was given.

About this clone: Antigen unknown.

In germline, CDR1 is SEHNR, CDR2 FQNEAQ (reference sequence). The V and J ends lost 1 base and 6 bases, in that order; junction bases with no gene match: 5. There are 15 residues in the CDR3. Libraries were prepared by immunoSEQ multiplex PCR; TCRdb keeps only in-frame clonotypes and omits some of them. The sample holds fewer than 200,000 clones, about 80% seen once. This TCR was sampled from a woman between 18 and 30 years old in good health and CMV-seropositive. The chain is built from TRBV7-9 and TRBJ2-1; 8 nucleotides match TRBD1. The source material was PBMCs. The CDR3 bases are TGTGCCAGCAGCTTAGAGAGACAGGGGCCCAATGAGCAGTTCTTC. Translating gives CASSLERQGPNEQFF.